What follows describes a single T cell receptor (beta chain). The target antigen is unknown. Sorted populations all had greater than 95% purity. This sample was included in a study of beta chain features in type 1 diabetes. Study background: Patients were similar to healthy donors in age and gender (as well as in cell yields). Study results and caveats: Shortening that was moderate but significant affected the TCRB CDR3s of Type 1 diabetes patients in all four CD4+ subsets. More deletions and fewer insertions at VDJ junctions were found in patients with type 1 diabetes.

Trimming stripped 4 bases from V and 0 bases from J, with 10 bases between. Germline CDR1 is MRHNA and CDR2 is SNTAGT. The CDR3 loop spans 16 amino acids. cDNA synthesis used the whole RNA isolate, giving expressed TCRB sequences. The method was immunoSEQ multiplex PCR; TCRdb's version includes in-frame clones alone and lacks a portion of them. Of 90,000 to 110,000 clones detected, approximately 39% appear once; the ten largest clones hold about 0.063%. This clonotype was sampled from a woman younger than 35 in good health. This chain uses TRBV6-4 with TRBJ2-6, with D perhaps matching TRBD1 (5 bases). Source material: stem cell memory CD4+ T cells from blood. Here the CDR3 reads CASSVSGPSGANVLTF. The CDR3, as DNA: TGTGCCAGCAGTGTGTCAGGGCCCTCTGGGGCCAACGTCCTGACTTTC.